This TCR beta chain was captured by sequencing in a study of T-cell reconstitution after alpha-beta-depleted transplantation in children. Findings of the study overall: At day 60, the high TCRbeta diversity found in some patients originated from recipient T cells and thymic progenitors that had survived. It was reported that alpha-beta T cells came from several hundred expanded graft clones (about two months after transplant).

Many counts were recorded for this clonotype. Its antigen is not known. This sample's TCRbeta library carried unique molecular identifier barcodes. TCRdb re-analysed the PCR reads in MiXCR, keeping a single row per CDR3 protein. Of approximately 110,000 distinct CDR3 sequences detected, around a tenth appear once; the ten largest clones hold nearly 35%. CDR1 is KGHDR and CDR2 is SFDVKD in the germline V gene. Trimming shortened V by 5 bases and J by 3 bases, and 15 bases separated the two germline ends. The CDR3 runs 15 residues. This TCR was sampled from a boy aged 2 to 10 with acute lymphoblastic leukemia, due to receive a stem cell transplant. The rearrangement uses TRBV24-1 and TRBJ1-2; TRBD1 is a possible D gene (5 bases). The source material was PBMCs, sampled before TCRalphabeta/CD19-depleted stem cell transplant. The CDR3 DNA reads TGTGCCACCAGTGGGGCAGGGACGGCCCACTATGGCTACACCTTC. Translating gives CATSGAGTAHYGYTF.